These T cell receptor beta chains were read from a single sample in a study of shared clonotypes between healthy human individuals. The protocol was immunoSEQ multiplex PCR, while the TCRdb copy is restricted to in-frame clones and leaves out a portion. The sample has about 800,000 clones; 95% to 97% are singletons. Sequenced input: naive CD8+ T cells sorted from blood. Receptor source: a young man in good health. CDR3s leave out the opening cysteine and the closing phenylalanine or tryptophan.

CDR3	V
ASGRQGVNEQF	TRBV6-5
ASSRIAGGPNGELF	TRBV4-1
ASSQEGPAALGHYEQY	TRBV4-3
ASSGRTDTYNEQF	TRBV2
ASSKVEQPLPHEQY	TRBV21-1
ASSSPLRVAGVNEQF	TRBV28
ASSLVHSEETQY	TRBV7-2
ASSLNTGELF	TRBV6-5
SVESGGWSTDTQY	TRBV29-1
SVELAGGPARDNEQF	TRBV29-1
ASSVYRADEQY	TRBV14
ASSLELAGGTDTQY	TRBV11-2
ASSVGGDTGELF	TRBV7-9
ASSLEGLNGYT	TRBV5-1
ASTLGFGEKLF	TRBV14
SASSDTWAF	TRBV20-1